These 25 T cell receptor beta chains came from one sample sequenced in a study of tumor and adjacent non-tumor tissue in lung cancer. No cell sorting was done before RNA was extracted from the tissue. TCRbeta libraries were built with three rounds of nested PCR, modified from ARM-PCR. TCRdb itself ran the multiplex PCR reads through MiXCR, one entry per CDR3 protein. Of roughly 150,000 distinct CDR3 sequences listed, 66% were seen once; the top ten hold roughly 18%. Material: lung tumor tissue. The receptors were sampled from a man aged 55 to 69 with small cell lung cancer.

This chain joins TRBV11-2 and TRBJ2-7, with 10 positions matching TRBD1. V lost 2 bases and J lost 13; bases outside the gene matches: 11. This CDR3 region has 14 residues. Germline lookup yields CDR1 SGHAT and CDR2 FQNNGV. The CDR3 loop reads CASSLHSLTGGNYF. The CDR3 bases are TGTGCCAGCAGCTTACACAGCCTGACAGGGGGCAACTACTTC.

At least ten counts were recorded for this clonotype. The chain joins TRBV6-5 to TRBJ2-2; D is undetermined. Germline loops: CDR1 MNHEY, CDR2 SVGAGI. Deletions cut 0 bases from V and 9 bases from J, with 14 bases between. This CDR3 is 15 amino acids long. The CDR3 is CASSYSGRMGRELFF. The CDR3 DNA sequence: TGTGCCAGCAGTTACTCGGGCAGGATGGGCCGGGAGCTGTTTTTT.

This clonotype was counted once. The chain is built from TRBV11-1 and TRBJ2-7; D is possibly TRBD1 or TRBD2 (5 bases each). This CDR3 is built from 14 residues. Germline V CDR1 and CDR2: SGHAT, FQDESV (reference sequence). CDR3 region: CISCFGGPSYEQYV. The CDR3 DNA follows: TGTATCAGCTGCTTTGGGGGACCCTCCTACGAGCAGTACGTC.

Notes on this clonotype: This may arise from a read error, as a much more abundant clone is one base away. The chain joins TRBV6-5 to TRBJ2-2; perhaps D is TRBD1 or TRBD2 (5 bases each). Germline V lookup: CDR1 MNHEY, CDR2 SVGAGI. This CDR3 is built from 15 residues. The CDR3 protein is CASSWGRQNTVELFF. The CDR3 coding sequence is TGTGCCAGCAGTTGGGGACGGCAGAACACCGTGGAGCTGTTTTTT.

The CDR3 reads CASRRGQGVDQPQHF. The CDR3 coding sequence is TGTGCCAGCAGGAGGGGGCAGGGGGTTGATCAGCCCCAGCATTTT. The rearrangement joins TRBV6-1 to TRBJ1-5; 7 positions match TRBD1. After removal of 6 bases from V and 5 bases from J, the junction contained 10 bases not matched to a gene. The germline V gene encodes CDR1 MNHNS and CDR2 SASEGT. This CDR3 region has 15 residues.

With regard to this clonotype: The junction differs from germline at one of its ends, possibly a read error. This sequence joins TRBV28 and TRBJ2-7; D ambiguous. Looked up from germline, CDR1 is MDHEN and CDR2 is SYDVKM. The CDR3 contains 14 residues. CDR3 nucleotide sequence: TGTGCCAACAGTTTCTCCGGCGGAGTCTACGAGCAGTATTTC. It is translated as CANSFSGGVYEQYF.

As to this clonotype: An end of the junction does not agree with germline; a read error may underlie this. The genes are TRBV6-1 and TRBJ2-3; 10 bases line up with TRBD2. The CDR3 loop spans 17 amino acids. Germline assignment: CDR1 MNHNS and CDR2 SASEGT. The CDR3 loop reads CVSSELVAGGLADTQYF. CDR3 nucleotides: TGTGTCAGCAGTGAGTTGGTAGCGGGAGGCTTGGCAGATACGCAGTATTTT.

In the case of this clonotype: The junction does not match germline at one end; this may be a read error. This chain links TRBV5-6 with TRBJ2-5; D is unresolved. Germline CDR1 SGHDT, CDR2 YYEEEE. CDR3 size: 13 residues. CDR3 sequence reads: CASSFERVEAQYF. The CDR3 nucleotides read TGTGCCAGCAGCTTCGAAAGGGTAGAGGCCCAGTACTTC.

As concerns this clonotype: This clone may be a read error of a much larger clone one base away. The chain is built from TRBV5-1 and TRBJ2-1, with a tentative D call TRBD1 (6 bases). Trimming removed 7 bases from V and 3 bases from J, with 11 bases in between. The CDR3 covers 13 residues. CDR1 and CDR2 (germline): SGHRS, YFSETQ. CDR3 DNA sequence: TGCGCCAGCGGGACACAACACTACAATGAGCAGTTCTTC. It codes for CASGTQHYNEQFF.

Note on this clonotype: This may arise from a read error, as a much more abundant clone is one base away. The chain recombines TRBV6-5 with TRBJ1-1; weak D call: TRBD1 (6 bases). The CDR3 is 13 residues long. V was shortened by 7 bases and J by 1 base, with 10 bases between the two germline ends. Per germline, CDR1 MNHEY and CDR2 SVGAGI. The CDR3 region has the DNA TGTGCCAGCAATAGGACAGCGAACACTGAAGCTTTCTTT. Its translation is CASNRTANTEAFF.

Notes on this clonotype: A much bigger clone sits one base away, suggesting this may be a read error. The chain combines TRBV20-1 with TRBJ2-7; 7 bases fit TRBD1. Germline V CDR1 and CDR2: DFQATT, SNEGSKA (reference sequence). The CDR3 spans 13 residues. CDR3 residues: CSAVGTATYGQYF. The CDR3 DNA sequence: TGCAGTGCTGTCGGGACAGCCACCTACGGGCAGTACTTC.

CDR3 nucleotides: TGCGCCAGCACCCCTGGCGGGGCAGTTGGGAATGAGCAGTTCTTC. Its translation is CASTPGGAVGNEQFF. V and J are TRBV5-1 and TRBJ2-1; the D gene is possibly TRBD2 (6 bases). Trimming removed 6 bases from V and 7 bases from J, with 20 bases in between. The CDR3 extends over 15 amino acids. Germline V gives CDR1 SGHRS, CDR2 YFSETQ.

This clonotype occurred many times. The V gene is TRBV4-2, the J gene TRBJ1-2; D not resolved. The germline gives CDR1 LGHNA, CDR2 YNFKEQ. With 1 base removed from V and 2 bases from J, the gap between germline ends came to 14 bases. The CDR3 contains 16 residues. CDR3 DNA: TGTGCCAGCAGCCAAGCGGGTCTGGACGGAAACTATGGCTACACCTTC. It encodes CASSQAGLDGNYGYTF.

About this clonotype: At one boundary the junction diverges from the germline segment, which might be a read error. This chain connects TRBV11-3 to TRBJ2-1, with 11 bases fitting TRBD2. Germline V lookup: CDR1 SGHNT, CDR2 YENEEA. This CDR3 contains 17 residues. The CDR3 nucleotides are TGTGCCAGCAGCTCGAGATTAGCGGGAGGGCCCTACAATGAGCAGTTGTTC. Its protein product is CASSSRLAGGPYNEQLF.

The chain has TRBV6-1 and TRBJ1-2, with D unresolved. Germline V gene data show CDR1 as MNHNS and CDR2 as SASEGT. This CDR3 region has 11 residues. Trimming took off 7 bases at V and 8 bases at J, with 11 bases between the two ends. In nucleotides, the CDR3 is TGTGCCAGCAACCGAAAGGGAGGCTACACCTTC. It is translated as CASNRKGGYTF.

CDR3 coding DNA: TGTGCCAGCATCCCCAGGGACAACAGTGTAGCTTTCTTT. This encodes CASIPRDNSVAFF. The chain joins TRBV4-2 to TRBJ1-1; D is possibly TRBD1 (6 bases). The V gene lost 7 bases and the J gene lost 10 bases, with 19 bases spanning the gap. CDR3 length: 13 amino acids. Germline loops: CDR1 LGHNA, CDR2 YNFKEQ.

Concerning this clonotype itself: Given the absence of the conserved phenylalanine or tryptophan at the CDR3 end, a read error is likely. The chain uses TRBV28 and TRBJ2-7, with 9 nucleotides matching TRBD1. J gave up 3 bases and V 8 bases, and 5 bases lay outside the gene matches. The germline V gene encodes CDR1 MDHEN and CDR2 SYDVKM. The CDR3 extends over 13 amino acids. The CDR3 DNA reads TGTGCCAGCGTGGGACAGGGAGGCTACGAGCAGTACATC. The encoded protein is CASVGQGGYEQYI.

Comments on this clonotype: Mismatch with germline at one junction end may stem from a read error. The rearrangement links TRBV12-3 or TRBV12-4 to TRBJ2-1; 8 bases match TRBD2. CDR3 length: 16 amino acids. The CDR3 coding sequence is TGTGCCAGCAGTTTATTGAGCGGGGGAACTTACAATGAGCAGTCCTTC. Amino acid sequence: CASSLLSGGTYNEQSF.

Concerning this clonotype: At one end the junction does not follow the germline gene, possibly because of a read error. The rearrangement uses TRBV6-5 and TRBJ2-1; D is perhaps TRBD2 (7 bases). Germline CDR1 reads MNHEY; CDR2 reads SVGAGI. This CDR3 has 16 amino acids. CDR3 residues: CVSSYSGAVGGVEQFF. For the CDR3, the DNA is TGTGTCAGCAGTTACTCGGGGGCGGTGGGGGGGGTTGAGCAGTTCTTC.

For this clonotype: An end of the junction differs from the germline gene, which may be a read error. The chain uses TRBV4-2 and TRBJ1-2; no definite D call. Germline V gene data show CDR1 as LGHNA and CDR2 as YNFKEQ. CDR3 size: 15 residues. CDR3 residues: CASIQELIVGYGYTF. CDR3 in DNA: TGTGCCAGCATCCAAGAATTGATAGTAGGCTATGGCTACACCTTC.

Concerning this clonotype itself: One junction end does not reproduce the germline sequence, and a read error may be involved. This chain uses TRBV5-4 with TRBJ2-3, with 7 bases fitting TRBD2. Germline CDR1 is SGHNT and CDR2 is YYREEE (reference sequence). The CDR3 spans 12 residues. The CDR3 nucleotides are TGTGCCGGTTCTAGCGGCACAGATACGCGGTATTTT. It yields the protein CAGSSGTDTRYF.

V gene TRBV12-5 combines with J gene TRBJ1-1; D gene unclear. The CDR3 totals 13 residues. In germline, CDR1 is LGHNT, CDR2 FRNRAP. V lost 1 base and J lost 3, with 6 bases in between. The CDR3 DNA sequence: TGTGCTAGTGGTTTGGAGGAATACACTGAAGCTTTCTTT. This gives the protein CASGLEEYTEAFF.

On this clonotype: One junction end disagrees with the germline gene, perhaps due to a read error. The chain links TRBV29-1 to TRBJ2-7; 8 nucleotides align to TRBD1. The CDR3 covers 13 residues. Germline V gene lookup returns CDR1 SQVTM and CDR2 ANQGSEA. This CDR3 is CSVDGQGTYGQYF. The DNA of the CDR3 is TGCAGTGTTGACGGACAGGGTACCTACGGGCAGTATTTC.

This chain connects TRBV24-1 to TRBJ2-5, with TRBD1 as a possible D gene (6 bases). Looked up from germline, CDR1 is KGHDR and CDR2 is SFDVKD. This CDR3 spans 13 amino acids. V lost 9 bases and J 3 bases, leaving 13 bases between the germline ends. The CDR3 sequence is CATPLRGKETQYF. The CDR3 nucleotides are TGTGCCACCCCTCTTAGGGGGAAAGAGACCCAGTACTTC.

Notes on this clonotype: One end of the junction varies from germline; a read error may be responsible. CDR3 sequence: CDSSDRKGLAKNIQYF. The CDR3 DNA sequence: TGTGACAGCAGCGACAGGAAGGGCCTAGCCAAAAACATTCAGTACTTC. The rearrangement joins TRBV11-1 to TRBJ2-4; D may be TRBD1 (6 bases). The germline V gene has CDR1 SGHAT and CDR2 FQDESV (reference sequence). The CDR3 runs 16 residues.